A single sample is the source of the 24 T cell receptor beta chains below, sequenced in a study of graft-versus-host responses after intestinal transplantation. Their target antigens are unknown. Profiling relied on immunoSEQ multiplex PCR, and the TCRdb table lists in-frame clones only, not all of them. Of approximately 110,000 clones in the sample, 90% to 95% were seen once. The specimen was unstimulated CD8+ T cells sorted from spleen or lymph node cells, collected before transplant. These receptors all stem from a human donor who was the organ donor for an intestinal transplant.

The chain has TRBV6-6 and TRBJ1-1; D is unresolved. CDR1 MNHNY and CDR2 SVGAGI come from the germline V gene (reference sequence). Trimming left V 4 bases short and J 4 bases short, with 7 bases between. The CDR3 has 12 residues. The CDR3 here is CASSLGLTEAFF. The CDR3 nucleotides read TGTGCCAGCAGTTTAGGACTCACTGAAGCTTTCTTT.

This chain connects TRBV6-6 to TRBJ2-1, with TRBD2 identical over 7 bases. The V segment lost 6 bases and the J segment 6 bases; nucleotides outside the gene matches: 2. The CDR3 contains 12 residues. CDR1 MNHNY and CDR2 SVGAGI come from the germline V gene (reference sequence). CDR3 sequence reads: CASRRLANEQFF. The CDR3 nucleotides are TGTGCCAGCAGGAGACTAGCCAATGAGCAGTTCTTC.

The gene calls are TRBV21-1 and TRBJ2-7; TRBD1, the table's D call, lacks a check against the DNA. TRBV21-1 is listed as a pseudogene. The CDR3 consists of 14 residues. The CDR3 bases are TGTGCCAGCAGCAAAAAGCAGGGGGCTTACGAGCAGTACTTC. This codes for CASSKKQGAYEQYF.

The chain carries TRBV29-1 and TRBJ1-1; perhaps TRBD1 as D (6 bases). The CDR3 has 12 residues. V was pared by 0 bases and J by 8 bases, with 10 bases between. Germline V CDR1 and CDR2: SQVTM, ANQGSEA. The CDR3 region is CSVEDQGPEAFF. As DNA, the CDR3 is TGCAGCGTTGAAGATCAGGGGCCCGAAGCTTTCTTT.

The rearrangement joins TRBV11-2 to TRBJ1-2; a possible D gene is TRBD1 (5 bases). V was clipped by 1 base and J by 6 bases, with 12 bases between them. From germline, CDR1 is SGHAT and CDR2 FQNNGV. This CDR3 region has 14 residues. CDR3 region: CASSLVGAGHGYTF. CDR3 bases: TGTGCCAGCAGCTTAGTAGGGGCTGGACATGGCTACACCTTC.

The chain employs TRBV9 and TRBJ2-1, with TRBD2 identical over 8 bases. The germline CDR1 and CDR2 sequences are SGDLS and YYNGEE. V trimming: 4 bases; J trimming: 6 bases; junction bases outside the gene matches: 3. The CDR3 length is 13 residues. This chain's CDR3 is CASSSGTSNEQFF. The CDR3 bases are TGTGCCAGCAGCTCGGGGACTAGCAATGAGCAGTTCTTC.

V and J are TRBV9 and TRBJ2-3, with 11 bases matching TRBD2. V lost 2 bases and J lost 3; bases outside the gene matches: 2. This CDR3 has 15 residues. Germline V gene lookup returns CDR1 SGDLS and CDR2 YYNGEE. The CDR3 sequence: CASSVTSGVTDTQYF. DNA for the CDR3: TGTGCCAGCAGCGTGACTAGCGGGGTTACAGATACGCAGTATTTT.

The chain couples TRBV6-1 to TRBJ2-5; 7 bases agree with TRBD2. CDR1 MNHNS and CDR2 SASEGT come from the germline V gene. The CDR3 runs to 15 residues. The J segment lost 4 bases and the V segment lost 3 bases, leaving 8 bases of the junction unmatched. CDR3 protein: CASSDRPGLTETQYF. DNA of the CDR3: TGTGCCAGCAGTGACCGACCGGGACTAACAGAGACCCAGTACTTC.

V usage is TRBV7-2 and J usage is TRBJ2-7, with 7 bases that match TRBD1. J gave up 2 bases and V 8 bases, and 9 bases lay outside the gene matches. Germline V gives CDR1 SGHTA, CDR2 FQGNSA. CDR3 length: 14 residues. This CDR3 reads CASGHRGFAYEQYF. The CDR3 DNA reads TGTGCCAGCGGGCACAGGGGCTTCGCCTACGAGCAGTACTTC.

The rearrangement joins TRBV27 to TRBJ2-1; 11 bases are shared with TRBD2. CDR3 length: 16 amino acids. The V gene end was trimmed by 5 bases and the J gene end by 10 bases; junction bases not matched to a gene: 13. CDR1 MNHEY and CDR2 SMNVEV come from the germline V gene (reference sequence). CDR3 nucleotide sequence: TGTGCCAGCAGTCTAGTAGCGGGAGGGCCGGTTGACGAGCAGTTCTTC. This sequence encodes CASSLVAGGPVDEQFF.

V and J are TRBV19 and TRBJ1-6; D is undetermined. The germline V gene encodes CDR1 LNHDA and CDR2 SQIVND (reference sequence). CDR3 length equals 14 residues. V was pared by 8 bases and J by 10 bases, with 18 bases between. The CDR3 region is CASGLRGPGSPLHF. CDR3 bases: TGTGCCAGTGGCTTGAGAGGGCCGGGGTCACCCCTCCACTTT.

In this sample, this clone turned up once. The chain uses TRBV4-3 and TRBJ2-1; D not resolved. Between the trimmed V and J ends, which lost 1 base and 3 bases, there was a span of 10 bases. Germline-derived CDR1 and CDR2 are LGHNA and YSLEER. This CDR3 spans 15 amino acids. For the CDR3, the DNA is TGCGCCAGCAGCCAAGTTCTTAACCTCTACAATGAGCAGTTCTTC. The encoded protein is CASSQVLNLYNEQFF.

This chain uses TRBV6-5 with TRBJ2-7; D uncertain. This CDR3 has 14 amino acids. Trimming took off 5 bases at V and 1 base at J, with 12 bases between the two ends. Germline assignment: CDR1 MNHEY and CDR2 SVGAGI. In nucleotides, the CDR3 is TGTGCCAGCAGTGAAATGGTCAGATCCTACGAGCAGTACTTC. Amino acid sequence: CASSEMVRSYEQYF.

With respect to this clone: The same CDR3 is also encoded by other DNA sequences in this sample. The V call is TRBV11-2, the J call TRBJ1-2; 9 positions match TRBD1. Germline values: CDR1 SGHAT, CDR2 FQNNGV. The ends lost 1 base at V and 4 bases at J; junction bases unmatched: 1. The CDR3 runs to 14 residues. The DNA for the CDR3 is TGTGCCAGCAGCTTAGGGGGACAGGGCTATGGCTACACCTTC. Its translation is CASSLGGQGYGYTF.

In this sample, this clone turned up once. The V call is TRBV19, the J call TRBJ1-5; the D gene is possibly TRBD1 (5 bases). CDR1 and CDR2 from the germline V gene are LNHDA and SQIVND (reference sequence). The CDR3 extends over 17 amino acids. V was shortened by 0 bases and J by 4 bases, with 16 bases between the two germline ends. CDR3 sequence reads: CASSIEGQGGWNQPQHF. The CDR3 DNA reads TGTGCCAGTAGTATAGAGGGGCAGGGTGGATGGAATCAGCCCCAGCATTTT.

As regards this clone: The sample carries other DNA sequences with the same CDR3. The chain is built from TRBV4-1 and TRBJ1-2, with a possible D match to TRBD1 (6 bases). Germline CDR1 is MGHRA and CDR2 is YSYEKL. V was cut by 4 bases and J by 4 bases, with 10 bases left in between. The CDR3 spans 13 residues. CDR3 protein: CASSPRTAYGYTF. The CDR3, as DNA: TGCGCCAGCAGCCCCCGGACAGCCTATGGCTACACCTTC.

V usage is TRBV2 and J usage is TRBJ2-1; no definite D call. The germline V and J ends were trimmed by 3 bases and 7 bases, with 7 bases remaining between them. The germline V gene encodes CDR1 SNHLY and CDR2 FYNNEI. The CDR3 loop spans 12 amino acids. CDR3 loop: CASSDWANEQFF. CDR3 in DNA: TGTGCCAGCAGTGATTGGGCTAATGAGCAGTTCTTC.

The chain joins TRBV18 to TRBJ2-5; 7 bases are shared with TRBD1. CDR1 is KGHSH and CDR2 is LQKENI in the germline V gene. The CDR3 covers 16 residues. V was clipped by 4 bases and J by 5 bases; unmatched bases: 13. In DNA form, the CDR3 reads TGTGCCAGCTCACGCAGACTACAGGGGATGTCGGAGACCCAGTACTTC. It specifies CASSRRLQGMSETQYF.

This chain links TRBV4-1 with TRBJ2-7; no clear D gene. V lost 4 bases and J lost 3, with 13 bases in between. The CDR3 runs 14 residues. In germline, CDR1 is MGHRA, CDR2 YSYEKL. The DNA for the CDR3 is TGCGCCAGCAGCCCTATCGAGAGCAGCTACGAGCAGTACTTC. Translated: CASSPIESSYEQYF.

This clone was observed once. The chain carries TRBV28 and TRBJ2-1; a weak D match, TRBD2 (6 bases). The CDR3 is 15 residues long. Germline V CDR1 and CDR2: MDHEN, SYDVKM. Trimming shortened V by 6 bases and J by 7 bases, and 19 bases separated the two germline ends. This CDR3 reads CASRLTGTSPNEQFF. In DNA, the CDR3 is TGTGCCAGCAGGCTCACCGGGACTTCGCCTAATGAGCAGTTCTTC.

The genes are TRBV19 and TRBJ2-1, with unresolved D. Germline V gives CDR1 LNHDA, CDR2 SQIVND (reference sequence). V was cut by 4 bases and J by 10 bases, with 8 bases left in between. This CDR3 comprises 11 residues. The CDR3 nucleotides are TGTGCCAGTAGTACCTTCGAGGAGCAGTTCTTC. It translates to CASSTFEEQFF.

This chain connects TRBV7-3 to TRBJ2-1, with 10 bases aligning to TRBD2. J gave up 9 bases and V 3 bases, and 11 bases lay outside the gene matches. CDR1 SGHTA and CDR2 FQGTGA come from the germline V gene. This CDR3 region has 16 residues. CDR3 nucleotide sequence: TGTGCCAGCAGCTTGGGAGCGGGAGGGCCCTCGAGTGAGCAGTTCTTC. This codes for CASSLGAGGPSSEQFF. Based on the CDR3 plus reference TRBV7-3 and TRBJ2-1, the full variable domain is GAGVSQTPSNKVTEKGKYVELRCDPISGHTALYWYRQSLGQGPEFLIYFQGTGAADDSGLPNDRFFAVRPEGSVSTLKIQRTERGDSAVYLCASSLGAGGPSSEQFFGPGTRLTVL.

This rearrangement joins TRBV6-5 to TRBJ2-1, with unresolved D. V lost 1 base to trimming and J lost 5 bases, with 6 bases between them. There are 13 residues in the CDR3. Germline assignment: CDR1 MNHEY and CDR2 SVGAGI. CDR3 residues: CASSYFGDNEQFF. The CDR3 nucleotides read TGTGCCAGCAGTTACTTCGGCGACAATGAGCAGTTCTTC.

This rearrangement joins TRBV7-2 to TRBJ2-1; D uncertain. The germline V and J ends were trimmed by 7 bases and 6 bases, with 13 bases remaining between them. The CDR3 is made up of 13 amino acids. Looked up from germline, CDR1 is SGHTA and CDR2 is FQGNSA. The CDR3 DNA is TGTGCCAGCACGCTTGTTGCAAGCAATGAGCAGTTCTTC. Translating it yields CASTLVASNEQFF. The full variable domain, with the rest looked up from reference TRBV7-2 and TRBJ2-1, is GAGVSQSPSNKVTEKGKDVELRCDPISGHTALYWYRQSLGQGLEFLIYFQGNSAPDKSGLPSDRFSAERTGGSVSTLTIQRTQQEDSAVYLCASTLVASNEQFFGPGTRLTVL.